These 15 T cell receptor beta chains were sequenced from one sample in a study of blood T cell repertoires in COVID-19 (dated by TCRdb to the early 2020s). Library creation used the immunoSEQ multiplex PCR assay. In its TCRdb copy, this immuneACCESS table keeps in-frame sequences only and misses some clones. Where compared with another copy, unresolved V genes explain less than half of these, and the others have no known cause. For this sample the table gives tens of thousands of clones, of which about 71% were detected only once. The ten largest clones represent 4% to 5% of the sample. Source material: peripheral blood. Source of these receptors: a woman between 45 and 65 years old with acute or convalescent COVID-19.

V gene TRBV6-5 combines with J gene TRBJ2-3, with D perhaps matching TRBD1 (5 bases). V dropped 2 bases and J dropped 5 bases, with 11 bases sitting between them. This CDR3 spans 14 amino acids. Germline V gene data show CDR1 as MNHEY and CDR2 as SVGAGI. This CDR3 reads CASSYDRLVDTQYF. DNA for the CDR3: TGTGCCAGCAGTTACGACAGACTTGTAGATACGCAGTATTTT.

The rearrangement uses TRBV3-1 (or the pseudogene TRBV3-2) and TRBJ2-1, with TRBD2 matching 8 bases. V lost 4 bases and J lost 10; bases outside the gene matches: 12. CDR1 is LGHDT and CDR2 is YNNKEL in the germline V gene (reference sequence). The CDR3 is 15 amino acids. DNA of the CDR3: TGTGCCAGCAGCCCGACGCAGACTAGCGTTCACGAGCAGTTCTTC. Translating gives CASSPTQTSVHEQFF.

J is TRBJ1-1 and V is TRBV19, with D perhaps TRBD1 (5 bases). The germline V gene has CDR1 LNHDA and CDR2 SQIVND (reference sequence). The V end lost 5 bases, the J end lost 1 base, and 11 bases lay between the germline ends. The CDR3 length is 14 residues. CDR3 residues: CASSSGHTNTEAFF. In DNA, the CDR3 is TGTGCCAGTAGTTCCGGACACACGAACACTGAAGCTTTCTTT.

The chain uses TRBV5-5 and TRBJ2-7, with a tentative D call TRBD2 (6 bases). CDR3 length: 14 residues. Germline CDR1 reads SGHKS; CDR2 reads YYEKEE (reference sequence). The V and J ends lost 0 bases and 7 bases respectively, with 14 bases between them. CDR3 DNA sequence: TGTGCCAGCAGCTTGGCCCACGGGGGTAAAGAGCAGTACTTC. Translated: CASSLAHGGKEQYF.

This chain connects TRBV5-1 to TRBJ2-3; the match to TRBD2 covers 10 bases. This CDR3 is 16 amino acids long. V was pared by 0 bases and J by 2 bases, with 3 bases of the junction left unmatched. In germline, CDR1 is SGHRS, CDR2 YFSETQ. DNA for the CDR3: TGCGCCAGCAGCTTGGCAGCGGGGGGGAACACAGATACGCAGTATTTT. Its translation: CASSLAAGGNTDTQYF.

In this sample, this clone turned up a few times. The sample has other DNA sequences that encode this CDR3 too. The rearrangement links TRBV4-3 to TRBJ1-1; D is perhaps TRBD1 (5 bases). Germline loops: CDR1 LGHNA, CDR2 YSLEER. This CDR3 is built from 13 residues. Trimming stripped 2 bases from V and 1 base from J, with 5 bases between. The DNA of the CDR3 is TGCGCCAGCAGCCAAACAGGGAACACTGAAGCTTTCTTT. Translation: CASSQTGNTEAFF.

The rearrangement links TRBV7-8 to TRBJ2-1, with D perhaps matching TRBD2 (6 bases). From germline, CDR1 is SGHVS and CDR2 FQNEAQ. Deletions cut 7 bases from V and 1 base from J, with 14 bases between. The CDR3 spans 15 residues. The CDR3 spells CASIARSGSYNEQFF. In nucleotides, the CDR3 is TGTGCCAGCATTGCGCGAAGCGGGTCCTACAATGAGCAGTTCTTC.

V usage is TRBV21-1 and J usage is TRBJ1-1; the table names TRBD1, a call not compared with the DNA. TRBV21-1 is an annotated pseudogene. There are 16 residues in the CDR3. This chain's CDR3 is CASIRTGVSMNTEAFF. The CDR3 DNA reads TGTGCCAGCATTCGGACAGGGGTTAGTATGAACACTGAAGCTTTCTTT.

This clone has just one count. The chain employs TRBV7-2 and TRBJ2-1; 9 bases fit TRBD1. The germline gives CDR1 SGHTA, CDR2 FQGNSA. The CDR3 is made up of 18 amino acids. Losses at the gene ends were 4 bases for V and 3 bases for J; bases not matched to a gene: 13. CDR3 nucleotide sequence: TGTGCCAGCAGCTCAGCTGGTTCCGGGACAGGGATCTACAATGAGCAGTTCTTC. Its translation: CASSSAGSGTGIYNEQFF.

The chain links TRBV27 to TRBJ1-1; no reliable D call. V was clipped by 4 bases and J by 4 bases, with 7 bases between them. The CDR3 has 12 amino acids. CDR1 is MNHEY, CDR2 SMNVEV, per germline (reference sequence). The CDR3 loop is CASSSGSTEAFF. In DNA, the CDR3 is TGTGCCAGCAGTTCGGGGTCCACTGAAGCTTTCTTT.

The genes are TRBV19 and TRBJ1-2, with 7 bases fitting TRBD1. The CDR3 has 13 residues. Trimming took 9 bases from V and 1 from J; bases not matched to a gene: 5. Germline values: CDR1 LNHDA, CDR2 SQIVND (reference sequence). CDR3 nucleotide sequence: TGTGCCAGCCGACAGGGACTTAACTATGGCTACACCTTC. This gives the protein CASRQGLNYGYTF.

The CDR3 here is CASSYKGASEQFF. CDR3 DNA: TGTGCCAGCAGTTACAAGGGGGCTAGTGAGCAGTTCTTC. The V gene is TRBV6-5, the J gene TRBJ2-1; 7 positions agree with TRBD1. CDR1 and CDR2 from the germline V gene are MNHEY and SVGAGI. This CDR3 has 13 amino acids. V shed 2 bases, J shed 9 bases, and the junction held 4 bases outside the gene matches.

J is TRBJ2-3 and V is TRBV7-2; 8 bases are shared with TRBD2. V was pared by 1 base and J by 3 bases, with 3 bases of the junction left unmatched. The CDR3 sequence is 15 residues long. Germline lookup yields CDR1 SGHTA and CDR2 FQGNSA. The CDR3 is CASSLDAGGTDTQYF. For the CDR3, the DNA is TGTGCCAGCAGCTTAGACGCGGGGGGAACAGATACGCAGTATTTT. Full variable domain (rest looked up from reference TRBV7-2 and TRBJ2-3): GAGVSQSPSNKVTEKGKDVELRCDPISGHTALYWYRQSLGQGLEFLIYFQGNSAPDKSGLPSDRFSAERTGGSVSTLTIQRTQQEDSAVYLCASSLDAGGTDTQYFGPGTRLTVL.

This clone appeared a single time. V is TRBV6-5 and J is TRBJ1-2; TRBD1 aligns across 7 bases. V gave up 6 bases and J gave up 2 bases; unmatched junction bases: 6. Germline V CDR1 and CDR2: MNHEY, SVGAGI. The CDR3 runs 14 residues. DNA for the CDR3: TGTGCCAGCAGACCGGGACAGCTCAACTATGGCTACACCTTC. Translating it yields CASRPGQLNYGYTF.

A few counts support this clone. J is TRBJ2-5 and V is TRBV11-2; possibly TRBD1 for D (6 bases). CDR3 size: 16 residues. Germline CDR1 SGHAT, CDR2 FQNNGV. The V gene lost 5 bases and the J gene lost 1 base, with 17 bases spanning the gap. CDR3 region: CASSPRDISTQETQYF. The CDR3 DNA follows: TGTGCCAGCAGCCCCCGGGACATCTCCACCCAAGAGACCCAGTACTTC.